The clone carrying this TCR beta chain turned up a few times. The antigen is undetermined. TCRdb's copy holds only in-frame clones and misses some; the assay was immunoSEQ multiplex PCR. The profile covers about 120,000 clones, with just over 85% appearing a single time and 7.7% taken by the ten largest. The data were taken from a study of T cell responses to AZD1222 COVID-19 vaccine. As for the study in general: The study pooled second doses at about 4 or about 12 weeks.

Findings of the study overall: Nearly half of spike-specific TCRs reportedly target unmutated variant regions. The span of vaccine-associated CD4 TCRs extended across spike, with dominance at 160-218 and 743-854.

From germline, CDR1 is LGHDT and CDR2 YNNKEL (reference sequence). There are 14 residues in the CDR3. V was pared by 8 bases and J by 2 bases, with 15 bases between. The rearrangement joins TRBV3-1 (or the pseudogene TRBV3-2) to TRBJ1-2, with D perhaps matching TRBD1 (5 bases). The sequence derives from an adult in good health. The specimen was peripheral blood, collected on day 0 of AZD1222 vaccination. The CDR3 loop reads CASRFQGSNYGYTF. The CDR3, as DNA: TGTGCCAGCCGTTTTCAGGGTTCGAACTATGGCTACACCTTC.